This T cell receptor (beta chain) derives from a study of blood T cell repertoires in COVID-19. Trimming removed 5 bases from V and 3 bases from J, with 19 bases in between. The V gene's germline CDR1 is SGHRS and CDR2 YFSETQ. CDR3 size: 16 residues. This clone has more than one count but fewer than ten. Assay used: immunoSEQ multiplex PCR; TCRdb lists only in-frame clones, some missing. Of approximately 150,000 clones in the sample, around 84% are singletons; the top ten hold roughly 1%. V is TRBV5-1 and J is TRBJ2-3; a possible D gene is TRBD1 (5 bases). The sequenced material came from peripheral blood. This receptor was obtained from a man in his forties or fifties with acute or convalescent COVID-19. CDR3 nucleotides: TGCGCCAGCAGTAGGGGCCCTTTGTCCGGGACAGATACGCAGTATTTT. Translating it yields CASSRGPLSGTDTQYF.